The present T cell receptor beta chain was sequenced within a study of blood T cell repertoires in COVID-19. About the research overall: The analysed material was cDNA or gDNA that came from T cells, B-cell-depleted T cells, or PBMCs.

This clone was seen once. Source study methods: Amplifying reference gene primers gave estimates of nucleated cell counts. Sequenced by immunoSEQ multiplex PCR; TCRdb stores in-frame clones only, minus some. Clone size and the V and J calls come from that table; the DNA yielded D and trimming. The data hold approximately 53,000 clones, with 70% to 90% observed a single time. The receptor comes from a human donor in a cohort sampled during active COVID-19. Specimen: peripheral blood.

In DNA, the CDR3 is TGTGCCAGCAGCTTCCAGGGTCAAGAGACCCAGTACTTC. Protein sequence: CASSFQGQETQYF. V is TRBV6-5 and J is TRBJ2-5; TRBD1 is a possible D gene (5 bases). The V end was cut by 6 bases, the J end by 2 bases, with 10 bases between. This CDR3 has 13 amino acids. CDR1 and CDR2 (germline): MNHEY, SVGAGI.